This is a list of T cell receptor beta chains from one sample in a study of T cells in Graves' hyperthyroidism and ophthalmopathy. MiXCR was run by TCRdb on the multiplex PCR reads, yielding one entry per CDR3 protein. The data show fewer than 200,000 distinct CDR3 sequences, with about 17% seen just once and 25% to 35% held by the top ten. Sample: blood. The receptors shown here come from a woman aged 50 to 60 with Graves' hyperthyroidism. Both conserved end residues are part of each CDR3. The D gene is left open where the match is weak.

V gene	J gene	D gene	CDR3 protein
TRBV19	TRBJ1-5	TRBD1	CASRPDRGSGQPQHF
TRBV7-2	TRBJ2-7	-	CASRDASSYEQYF
TRBV7-3	TRBJ2-7	-	CASSVGAGPSYEQYF
TRBV6-2/TRBV6-3	TRBJ2-3	-	CASRVIGGTDTQYF
TRBV27	TRBJ1-2	TRBD1	CASRADRGNDGYTF
TRBV5-6	TRBJ1-4	-	CASSLGVTNEKLFF
TRBV19	TRBJ1-1	TRBD1	CASNYRGWTEAFF
TRBV2	TRBJ1-1	TRBD1	CASRKQGEMNTEAFF
TRBV29-1	TRBJ2-7	-	CSVARGSSEQYF
TRBV18	TRBJ2-2	TRBD2	CAIFGTSGAGELFF
TRBV7-9	TRBJ2-3	-	CASSFFSGDTQYF
TRBV20-1	TRBJ2-1	TRBD2	CSAMTSGDNEQFF
TRBV5-1	TRBJ1-2	-	CASRDAGAYGYTF
TRBV10-3	TRBJ1-4	TRBD1	CAISTRDSEKLFF
TRBV10-2	TRBJ1-6	-	CASSESNAVDPLHF
TRBV6-1	TRBJ1-4	TRBD1	CASSQDRGHEKLFF
TRBV9	TRBJ2-7	-	CASSSTDGPYEQYF
TRBV4-2	TRBJ2-5	-	CASSQDRTQETQYF
TRBV6-1	TRBJ2-3	-	CASSEVTYSSTDTQYF
TRBV12-3/TRBV12-4	TRBJ1-1	-	CATRGAYMNTEAFF
TRBV6-2/TRBV6-3	TRBJ2-7	-	CASSYDPPKGRSYEQYF
TRBV6-1	TRBJ1-3	-	CASSDQAPRNTIYF
TRBV6-1	TRBJ2-5	-	CASSEAKMVGWETQYF
TRBV20-1	TRBJ2-7	-	CSARDLGTARYEQYF